The clone carrying this TCR beta chain occurred a few times. As yet, its antigen is unknown. TCRdb redid the calling of the reads with MiXCR, one entry per CDR3 protein. The table records under 350,000 distinct CDR3 sequences, around 9.5% of them present only once. The data were taken from a study of T cell repertoires in cytomegalovirus infection. Overall study: Public TCR beta signatures were indicative of both CMV infection and a matching HLA type. General study results and limits: CMV carriers with the relevant HLA were identified by cumulative public TCR beta family frequency. The ex vivo response was dominated by HLA-C-restricted CMV-specific TCR beta clonotypes.

The CDR3 is 14 residues long. V gave up 1 base and J gave up 3 bases, with 9 bases separating them. The rearrangement uses TRBV12-3 or TRBV12-4 and TRBJ2-5; D gene uncertain. This TCR came from a human donor in good health (CMV status not recorded). Some clones in this sample may be carry-over from other donors' samples. The sequenced material came from PBMCs. CDR3 loop: CASSLGWLKETQYF. In DNA, the CDR3 is TGTGCCAGCAGTTTAGGATGGCTAAAAGAGACCCAGTACTTC.